This T cell receptor (beta chain) was sequenced during a study of a mutant IDH1 vaccine in newly diagnosed glioma. For the study at large: Treated patients comprised 62.5% males and around 40% females, mean age roughly 37 years. Most patients had received both radiotherapy and temozolomide, the prior options being radiotherapy, temozolomide, or both.

The time point denotes: week 35, safety follow-up. In the vaccine, a single dose held 300 ug of the mutant IDH1 20-mer peptide, along with topical imiquimod. This clone appeared a few times. Antigen unknown. The table came from immunoSEQ multiplex PCR; TCRdb's copy has only in-frame clones and leaves some out. The repertoire holds tens of thousands of clones, with about 82% as singletons. The TCR was taken from a man in his forties with glioma. The material was PBMCs, obtained from a glioma patient whose treatment included an IDH1 peptide vaccine.

CDR3 amino acids: CASSVAGDGSNTEAFF. The CDR3 coding sequence is TGTGCCAGCAGCGTAGCAGGGGACGGCTCGAACACTGAAGCTTTCTTT. The chain is built from TRBV9 and TRBJ1-1; D perhaps matches TRBD1 (6 bases). Germline lookup yields CDR1 SGDLS and CDR2 YYNGEE. The V and J ends lost 0 bases and 1 base respectively, with 13 bases between them. The CDR3 is 16 amino acids.